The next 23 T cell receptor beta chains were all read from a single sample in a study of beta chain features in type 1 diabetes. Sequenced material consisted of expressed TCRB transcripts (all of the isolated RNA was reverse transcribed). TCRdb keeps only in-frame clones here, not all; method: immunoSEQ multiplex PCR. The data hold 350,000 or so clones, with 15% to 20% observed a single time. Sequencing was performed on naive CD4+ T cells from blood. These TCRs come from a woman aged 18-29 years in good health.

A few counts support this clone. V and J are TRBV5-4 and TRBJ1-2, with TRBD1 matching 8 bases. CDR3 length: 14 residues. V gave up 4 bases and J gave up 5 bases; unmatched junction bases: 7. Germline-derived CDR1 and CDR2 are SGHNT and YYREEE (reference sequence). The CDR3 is CASSNSRTGYGYTF. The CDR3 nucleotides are TGTGCCAGCAGCAACAGTAGGACAGGGTATGGCTACACCTTC.

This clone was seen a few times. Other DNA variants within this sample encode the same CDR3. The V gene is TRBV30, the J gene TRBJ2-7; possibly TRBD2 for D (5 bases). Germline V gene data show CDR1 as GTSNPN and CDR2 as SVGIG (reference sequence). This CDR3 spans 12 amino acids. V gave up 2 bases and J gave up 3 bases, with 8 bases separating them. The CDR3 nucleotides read TGTGCCTGGAGTCGAGGGAGCTACGAGCAGTACTTC. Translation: CAWSRGSYEQYF.

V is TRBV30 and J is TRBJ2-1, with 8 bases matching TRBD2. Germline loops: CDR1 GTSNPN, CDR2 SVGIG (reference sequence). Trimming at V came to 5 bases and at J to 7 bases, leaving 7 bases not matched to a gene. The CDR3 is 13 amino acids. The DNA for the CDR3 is TGTGCCTGGCACCGCGGGGGGAAAAATGAGCAGTTCTTC. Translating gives CAWHRGGKNEQFF.

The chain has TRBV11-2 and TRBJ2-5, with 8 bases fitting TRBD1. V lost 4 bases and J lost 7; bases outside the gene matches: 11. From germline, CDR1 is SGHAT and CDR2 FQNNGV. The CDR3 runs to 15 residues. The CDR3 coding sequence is TGTGCCAGCAGCTCACCCCGGACAGGGAAGGTGACCCAGTACTTC. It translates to CASSSPRTGKVTQYF.

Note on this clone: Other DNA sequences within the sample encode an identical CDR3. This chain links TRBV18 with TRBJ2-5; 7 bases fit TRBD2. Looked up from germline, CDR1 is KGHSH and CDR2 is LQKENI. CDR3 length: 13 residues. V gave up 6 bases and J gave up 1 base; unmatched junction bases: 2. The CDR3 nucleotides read TGTGCCAGCTCGCCGGGGGGCCAAGAGACCCAGTACTTC. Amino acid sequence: CASSPGGQETQYF.

CDR3 region: CASSSRRSNEQFF. The CDR3 DNA follows: TGTGCCAGCAGCTCCCGGAGGTCCAATGAGCAGTTCTTC. V and J are TRBV11-3 and TRBJ2-1, with D perhaps TRBD2 (5 bases). This CDR3 has 13 residues. V was cut by 4 bases and J by 6 bases, with 10 bases left in between. Germline CDR1 SGHNT, CDR2 YENEEA.

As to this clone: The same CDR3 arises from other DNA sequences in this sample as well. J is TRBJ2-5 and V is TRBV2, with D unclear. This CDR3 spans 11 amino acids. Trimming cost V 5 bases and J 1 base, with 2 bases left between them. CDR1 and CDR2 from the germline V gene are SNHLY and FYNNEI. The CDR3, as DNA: TGTGCCAGCAGTCTCCAAGAGACCCAGTACTTC. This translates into CASSLQETQYF.

CDR3 region: CASRLAGVNEQFF. DNA for the CDR3: TGTGCCAGCAGGTTAGCGGGAGTGAATGAGCAGTTCTTC. This chain connects TRBV6-5 to TRBJ2-1, with 9 nucleotides matching TRBD2. The CDR3 has 13 residues. Germline values: CDR1 MNHEY, CDR2 SVGAGI. J was trimmed by 7 bases and V by 6 bases; bases with no gene match: 4.

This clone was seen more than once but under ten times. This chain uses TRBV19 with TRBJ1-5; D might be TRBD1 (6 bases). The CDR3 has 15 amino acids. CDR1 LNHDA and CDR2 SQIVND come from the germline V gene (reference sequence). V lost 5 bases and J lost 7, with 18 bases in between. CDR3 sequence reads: CASSDFGGAGQPQHF. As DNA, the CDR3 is TGTGCCAGTAGTGATTTCGGGGGGGCTGGGCAGCCCCAGCATTTT.

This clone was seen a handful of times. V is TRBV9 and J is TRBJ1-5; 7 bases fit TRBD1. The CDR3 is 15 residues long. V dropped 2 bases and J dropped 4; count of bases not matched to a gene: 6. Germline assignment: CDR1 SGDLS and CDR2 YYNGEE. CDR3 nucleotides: TGTGCCAGCAGCGTGACCGGGACAGCTAATCAGCCCCAGCATTTT. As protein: CASSVTGTANQPQHF.

Here the CDR3 reads CASSRPGQGVTEAFF. Here the CDR3 DNA reads TGCGCCAGCAGCCGACCGGGACAGGGGGTCACTGAAGCTTTCTTT. The chain recombines TRBV4-1 with TRBJ1-1; 11 bases are a match to TRBD1. CDR1 MGHRA and CDR2 YSYEKL come from the germline V gene. The CDR3 totals 15 residues. The junction had 5 bases not matched to a gene; V was cut back by 4 bases and J by 4 bases.

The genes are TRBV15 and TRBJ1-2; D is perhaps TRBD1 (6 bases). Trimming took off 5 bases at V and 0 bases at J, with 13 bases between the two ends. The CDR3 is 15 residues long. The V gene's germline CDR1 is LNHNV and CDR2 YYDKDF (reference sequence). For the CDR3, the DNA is TGTGCCACCAGCGCACGTACAGGGCCTAACTATGGCTACACCTTC. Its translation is CATSARTGPNYGYTF.

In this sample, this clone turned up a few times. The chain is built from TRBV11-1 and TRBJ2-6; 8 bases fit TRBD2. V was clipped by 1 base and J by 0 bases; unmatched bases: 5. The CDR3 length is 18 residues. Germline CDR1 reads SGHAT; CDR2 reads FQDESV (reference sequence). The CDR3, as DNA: TGTGCCAGCAGCTTAGAAGCGGGGGCCTTCTCTGGGGCCAACGTCCTGACTTTC. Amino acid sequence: CASSLEAGAFSGANVLTF.

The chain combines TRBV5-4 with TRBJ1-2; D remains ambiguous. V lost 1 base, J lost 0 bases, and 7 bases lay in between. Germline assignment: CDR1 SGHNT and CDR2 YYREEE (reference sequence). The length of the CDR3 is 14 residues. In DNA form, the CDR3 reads TGTGCCAGCAGCTTGCGGAGTTCTAACTATGGCTACACCTTC. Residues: CASSLRSSNYGYTF.

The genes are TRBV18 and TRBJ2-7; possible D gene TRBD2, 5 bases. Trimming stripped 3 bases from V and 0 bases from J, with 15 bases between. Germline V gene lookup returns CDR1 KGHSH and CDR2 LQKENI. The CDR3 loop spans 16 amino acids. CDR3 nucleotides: TGTGCCAGCTCACCGGCGGGTAGCAGGAGCTCCTACGAGCAGTACTTC. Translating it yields CASSPAGSRSSYEQYF.

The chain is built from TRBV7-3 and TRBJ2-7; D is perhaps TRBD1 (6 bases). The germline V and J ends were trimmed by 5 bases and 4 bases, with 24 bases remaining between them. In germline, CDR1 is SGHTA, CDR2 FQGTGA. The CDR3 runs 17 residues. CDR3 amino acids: CASSLNFLRTGYYEQYF. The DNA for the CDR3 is TGTGCCAGCAGCCTAAACTTTCTACGAACAGGGTATTACGAGCAGTACTTC.

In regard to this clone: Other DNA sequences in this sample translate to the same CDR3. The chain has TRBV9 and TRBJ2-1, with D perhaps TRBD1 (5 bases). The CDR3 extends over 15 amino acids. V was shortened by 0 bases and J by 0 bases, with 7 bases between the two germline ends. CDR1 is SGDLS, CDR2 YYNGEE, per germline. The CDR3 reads CASSVGTGSYNEQFF. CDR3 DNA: TGTGCCAGCAGCGTAGGCACAGGCTCCTACAATGAGCAGTTCTTC.

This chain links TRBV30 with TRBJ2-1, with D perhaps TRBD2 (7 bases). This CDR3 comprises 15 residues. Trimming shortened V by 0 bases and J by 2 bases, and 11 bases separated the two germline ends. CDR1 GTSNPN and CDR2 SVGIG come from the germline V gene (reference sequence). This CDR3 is CAWSVRGAPYNEQFF. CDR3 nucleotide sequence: TGTGCCTGGAGTGTACGGGGGGCACCCTACAATGAGCAGTTCTTC. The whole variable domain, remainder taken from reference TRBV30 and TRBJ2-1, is SQTIHQWPATLVQPVGSPLSLECTVEGTSNPNLYWYRQAAGRGLQLLFYSVGIGQISSEVPQNLSASRPQDRQFILSSKKLLLSDSGFYLCAWSVRGAPYNEQFFGPGTRLTVL.

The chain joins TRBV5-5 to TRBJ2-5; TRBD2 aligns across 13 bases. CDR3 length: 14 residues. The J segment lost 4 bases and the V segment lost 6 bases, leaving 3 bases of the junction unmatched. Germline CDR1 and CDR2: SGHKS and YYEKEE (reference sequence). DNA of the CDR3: TGTGCCAGCAAGAGACTAGCGGGAGGAGAGACCCAGTACTTC. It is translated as CASKRLAGGETQYF.

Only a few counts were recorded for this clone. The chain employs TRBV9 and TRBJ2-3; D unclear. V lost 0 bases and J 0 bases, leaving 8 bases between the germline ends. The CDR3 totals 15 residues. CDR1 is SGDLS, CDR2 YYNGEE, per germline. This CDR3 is CASSVAPTSTDTQYF. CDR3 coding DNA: TGTGCCAGCAGCGTAGCACCGACTAGCACAGATACGCAGTATTTT.

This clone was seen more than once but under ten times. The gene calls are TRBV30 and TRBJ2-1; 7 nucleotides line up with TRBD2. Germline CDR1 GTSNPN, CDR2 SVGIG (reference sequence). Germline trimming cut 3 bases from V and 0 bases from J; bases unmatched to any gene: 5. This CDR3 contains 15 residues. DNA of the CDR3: TGTGCCTGGAGCCCGGGACTAAGCTCCTACAATGAGCAGTTCTTC. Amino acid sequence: CAWSPGLSSYNEQFF. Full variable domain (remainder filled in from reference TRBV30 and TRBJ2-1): SQTIHQWPATLVQPVGSPLSLECTVEGTSNPNLYWYRQAAGRGLQLLFYSVGIGQISSEVPQNLSASRPQDRQFILSSKKLLLSDSGFYLCAWSPGLSSYNEQFFGPGTRLTVL.

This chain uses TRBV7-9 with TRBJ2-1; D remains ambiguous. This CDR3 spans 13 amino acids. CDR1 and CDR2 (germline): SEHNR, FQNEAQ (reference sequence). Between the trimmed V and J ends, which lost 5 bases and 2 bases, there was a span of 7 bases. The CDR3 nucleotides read TGTGCCAGCAGCCTCGCGGCCTACAATGAGCAGTTCTTC. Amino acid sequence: CASSLAAYNEQFF.

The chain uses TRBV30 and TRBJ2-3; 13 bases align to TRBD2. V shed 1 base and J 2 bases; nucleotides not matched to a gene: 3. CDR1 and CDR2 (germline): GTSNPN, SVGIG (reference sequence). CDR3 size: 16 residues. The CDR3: CAWSAGTSGVTDTQYF. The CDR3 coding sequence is TGTGCCTGGAGTGCCGGGACTAGCGGGGTCACAGATACGCAGTATTTT.